This TCR beta chain was recorded in a study of cytomegalovirus exposure and HLA in healthy donors. Study-wide results and limits: What was likely a sequencing artifact was a cluster of highly shared sequence variants.

V was clipped by 8 bases and J by 0 bases; unmatched bases: 6. The CDR3 contains 14 residues. In germline, CDR1 is SGHRS, CDR2 YFSETQ. 13 Jbeta primers and 60 Vbeta primers were used for the PCR. Method: immunoSEQ multiplex PCR; TCRdb's copy keeps in-frame clones and lacks some. The table shows approximately 180,000 clones, with 70% to 90% occurring only once. Of note for this clone: What it binds is unknown.

The TCR sequence derives from a girl aged 10 to 17 in good health and CMV-seropositive. The chain is built from TRBV5-1 and TRBJ2-3, with 7 nucleotides matching TRBD1. Specimen: PBMCs. In DNA form, the CDR3 reads TGCGCCAGTTTCCGGGACAGCAGCACAGATACGCAGTATTTT. It encodes CASFRDSSTDTQYF.